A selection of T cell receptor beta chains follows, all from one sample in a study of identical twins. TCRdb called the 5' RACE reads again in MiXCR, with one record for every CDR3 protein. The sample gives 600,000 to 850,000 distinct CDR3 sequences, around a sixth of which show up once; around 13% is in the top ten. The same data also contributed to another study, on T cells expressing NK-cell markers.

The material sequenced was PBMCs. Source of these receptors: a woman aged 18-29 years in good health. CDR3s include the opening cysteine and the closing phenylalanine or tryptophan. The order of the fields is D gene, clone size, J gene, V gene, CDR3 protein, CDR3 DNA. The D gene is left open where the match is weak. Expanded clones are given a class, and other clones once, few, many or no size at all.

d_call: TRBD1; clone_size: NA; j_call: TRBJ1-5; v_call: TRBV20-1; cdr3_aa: CSARGTEFNQPQHF; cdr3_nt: TGCAGTGCTAGGGGGACAGAATTTAATCAGCCCCAGCATTTT
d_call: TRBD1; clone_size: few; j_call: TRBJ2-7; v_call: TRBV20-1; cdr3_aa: CSAATGTLYEQYF; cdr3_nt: TGCAGTGCCGCGACAGGGACCCTCTACGAGCAGTACTTC
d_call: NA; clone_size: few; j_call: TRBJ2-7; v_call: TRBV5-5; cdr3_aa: CASSLYPERTYEQYF; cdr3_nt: TGTGCCAGCAGCTTGTATCCGGAGCGCACCTACGAGCAGTACTTC
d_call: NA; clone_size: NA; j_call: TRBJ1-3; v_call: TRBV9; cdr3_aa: CASSGAGIGNTIYF; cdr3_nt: TGTGCCAGCAGCGGGGCAGGGATTGGAAACACCATATATTTT
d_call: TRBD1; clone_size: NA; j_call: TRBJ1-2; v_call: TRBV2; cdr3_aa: CASRAPDRVGYGYTF; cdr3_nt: TGTGCCAGCAGGGCCCCGGACAGGGTGGGCTATGGCTACACCTTC
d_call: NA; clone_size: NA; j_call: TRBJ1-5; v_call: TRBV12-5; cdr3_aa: CASGRDGSNQPQHF; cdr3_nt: TGTGCTAGTGGTAGAGACGGAAGCAATCAGCCCCAGCATTTT
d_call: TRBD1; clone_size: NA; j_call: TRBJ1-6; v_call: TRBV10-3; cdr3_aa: CAIQAAGTGIGPLHF; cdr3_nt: TGTGCCATCCAGGCGGCCGGGACAGGGATCGGACCCCTCCACTTT
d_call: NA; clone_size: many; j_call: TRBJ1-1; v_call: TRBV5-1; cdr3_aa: CASSLQGGSTEAFF; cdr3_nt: TGTGCCAGCAGTCTTCAGGGAGGAAGCACTGAAGCTTTCTTT
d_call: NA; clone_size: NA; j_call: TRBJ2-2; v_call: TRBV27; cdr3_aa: CASRSGPEAGELFF; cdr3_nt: TGTGCCAGCAGATCCGGGCCGGAGGCCGGGGAGCTGTTTTTT
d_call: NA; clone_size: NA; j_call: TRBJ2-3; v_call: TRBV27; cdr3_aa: CASSLLLGKADTQYF; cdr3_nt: TGTGCCAGCAGTTTGTTGTTGGGGAAGGCAGATACGCAGTATTTT
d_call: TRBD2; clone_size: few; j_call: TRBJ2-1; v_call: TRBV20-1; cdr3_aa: CSARARSGGPYNEQFF; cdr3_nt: TGCAGTGCTAGAGCACGCAGCGGGGGACCCTACAATGAGCAGTTCTTC
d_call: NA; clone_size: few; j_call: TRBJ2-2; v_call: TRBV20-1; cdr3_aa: CSASSNTGELFF; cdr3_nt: TGCAGTGCCTCTTCGAACACCGGGGAGCTGTTTTTT
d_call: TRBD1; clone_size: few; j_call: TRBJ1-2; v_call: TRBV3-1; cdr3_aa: CASSQGTGSYTF; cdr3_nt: TGTGCCAGCAGCCAAGGGACAGGGAGCTACACCTTC
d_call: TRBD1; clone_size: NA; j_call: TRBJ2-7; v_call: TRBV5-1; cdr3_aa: CASSLWTGYSYEQYF; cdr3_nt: TGCGCCAGCAGCCTCTGGACAGGTTACTCCTACGAGCAGTACTTC
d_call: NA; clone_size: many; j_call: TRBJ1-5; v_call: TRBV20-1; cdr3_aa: CSAGTGISNQPQHF; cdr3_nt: TGCAGTGCTGGTACAGGGATTAGCAATCAGCCCCAGCATTTT
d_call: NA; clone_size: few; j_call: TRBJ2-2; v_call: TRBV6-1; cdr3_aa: CASSRYRAKTGELFF; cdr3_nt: TGTGCCAGCAGTAGGTACAGGGCGAAGACCGGGGAGCTGTTTTTT
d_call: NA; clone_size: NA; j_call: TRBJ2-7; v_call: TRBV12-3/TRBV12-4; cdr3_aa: CATSRNTYEQYF; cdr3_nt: TGTGCCACCAGCCGGAACACATACGAGCAGTACTTC
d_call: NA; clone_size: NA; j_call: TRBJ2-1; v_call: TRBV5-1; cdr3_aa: CASSSPVDEQFF; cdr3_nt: TGCGCCAGCAGTTCGCCAGTGGATGAGCAGTTCTTC
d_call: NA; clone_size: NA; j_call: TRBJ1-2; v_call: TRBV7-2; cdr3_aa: CASSQINYGYTF; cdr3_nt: TGTGCCAGCAGCCAGATTAACTATGGCTACACCTTC
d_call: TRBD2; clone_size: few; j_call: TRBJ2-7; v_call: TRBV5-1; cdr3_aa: CASRGGGTSEHEQYF; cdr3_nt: TGCGCCAGCAGGGGCGGCGGGACTAGCGAGCACGAGCAGTACTTC
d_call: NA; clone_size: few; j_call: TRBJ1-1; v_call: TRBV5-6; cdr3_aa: CASSMQGLAFF; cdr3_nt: TGTGCCAGCAGCATGCAGGGCCTAGCTTTCTTT
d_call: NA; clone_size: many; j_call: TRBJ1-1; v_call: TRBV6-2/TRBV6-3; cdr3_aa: CASSTAPMNTEAFF; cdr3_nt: TGTGCCAGCAGTACTGCCCCCATGAACACTGAAGCTTTCTTT
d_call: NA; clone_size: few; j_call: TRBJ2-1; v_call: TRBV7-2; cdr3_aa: CASSFGGLFEQFF; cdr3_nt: TGTGCCAGCAGCTTTGGCGGGCTCTTTGAGCAGTTCTTC
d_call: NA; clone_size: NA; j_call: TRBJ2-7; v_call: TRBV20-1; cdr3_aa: CSARALAGMSSYEQYF; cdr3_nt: TGCAGTGCTAGAGCCCTAGCCGGAATGAGCTCCTACGAGCAGTACTTC
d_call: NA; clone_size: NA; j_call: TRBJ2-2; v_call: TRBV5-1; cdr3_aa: CASSLDRVATGELFF; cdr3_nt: TGCGCCAGCAGCTTGGATCGCGTAGCCACCGGGGAGCTGTTTTTT
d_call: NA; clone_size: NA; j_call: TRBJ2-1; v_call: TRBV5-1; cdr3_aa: CASSRDQPSSYNEQFF; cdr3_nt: TGCGCCAGCAGTCGGGATCAACCCAGCTCCTACAATGAGCAGTTCTTC
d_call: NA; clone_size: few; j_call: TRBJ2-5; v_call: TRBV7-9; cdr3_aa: CASSLMGWQETQYF; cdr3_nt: TGTGCCAGCAGCTTAATGGGGTGGCAAGAGACCCAGTACTTC
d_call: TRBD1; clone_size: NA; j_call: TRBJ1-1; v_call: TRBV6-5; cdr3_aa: CASSYRDRGPLAEAFF; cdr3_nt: TGTGCCAGCAGTTATCGGGACAGGGGGCCTCTAGCTGAAGCTTTCTTT
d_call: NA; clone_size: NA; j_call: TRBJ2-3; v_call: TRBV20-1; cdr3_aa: CSARAPDRLTDTQYF; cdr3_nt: TGCAGTGCTAGAGCCCCCGACAGGCTAACAGATACGCAGTATTTT
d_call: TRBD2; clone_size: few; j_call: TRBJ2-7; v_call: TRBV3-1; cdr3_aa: CASSIGGSGEQYF; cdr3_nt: TGTGCCAGCAGCATCGGCGGGAGTGGCGAGCAGTACTTC
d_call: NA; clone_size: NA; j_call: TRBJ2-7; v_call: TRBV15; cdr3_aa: CATSETGGDEQYF; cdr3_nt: TGTGCCACCAGCGAGACTGGCGGGGACGAGCAGTACTTC
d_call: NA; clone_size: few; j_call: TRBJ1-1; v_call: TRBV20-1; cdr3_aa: CSARGPGEVVTEAFF; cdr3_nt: TGCAGTGCTAGAGGTCCGGGAGAAGTGGTCACTGAAGCTTTCTTT
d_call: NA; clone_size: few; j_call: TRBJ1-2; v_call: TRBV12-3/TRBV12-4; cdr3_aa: CASSRTGYYGYTF; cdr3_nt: TGTGCCAGCAGTAGAACAGGGTACTATGGCTACACCTTC
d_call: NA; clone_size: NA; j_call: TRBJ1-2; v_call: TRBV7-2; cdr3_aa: CASSYAGANYGYTF; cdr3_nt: TGTGCCAGCAGCTACGCCGGGGCCAACTATGGCTACACCTTC
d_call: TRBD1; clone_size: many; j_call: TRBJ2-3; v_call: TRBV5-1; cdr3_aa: CASSLQGALTDTQYF; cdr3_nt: TGCGCCAGCAGCTTGCAGGGGGCGCTTACAGATACGCAGTATTTT
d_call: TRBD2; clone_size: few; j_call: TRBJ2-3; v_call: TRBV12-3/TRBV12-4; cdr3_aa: CASTSLAGDADTQYF; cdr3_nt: TGTGCCAGCACCTCACTAGCGGGAGATGCAGATACGCAGTATTTT
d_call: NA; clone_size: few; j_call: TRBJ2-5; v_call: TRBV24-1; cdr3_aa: CATPNRARTYF; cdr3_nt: TGTGCCACCCCAAACCGGGCCCGGACGTACTTC